Presented here are 28 T cell receptor beta chains from one specimen sequenced in a study of response to subunit inactivated influenza vaccine. A single record per CDR3 protein comes from TCRdb applying MiXCR to the RT-PCR reads. In the table there are a few hundred thousand distinct CDR3 sequences, roughly 22% of which are singletons. This specimen was PBMCs from blood, taken about 20 months after vaccination. These receptors all come from a man aged 50 to 69 who received an inactivated influenza vaccine.

By share of the sample, this clonotype is medium-sized. This chain links TRBV10-3 with TRBJ2-7, with TRBD2 matching 10 bases. V lost 0 bases to trimming and J lost 9 bases; unmatched junction nucleotides: 5. The germline V gene has CDR1 ENHRY and CDR2 SYGVKD. The CDR3 covers 14 residues. CDR3 in DNA: TGTGCCATCAGTGAGTCGAGTAGCGGGGGGACGCAGTACTTC. It is translated as CAISESSSGGTQYF.

There are a few counts of this clonotype. The chain couples TRBV6-1 to TRBJ1-1, with unresolved D. V was pared by 5 bases and J by 0 bases, with 16 bases between. The CDR3 totals 16 residues. The germline CDR1 and CDR2 sequences are MNHNS and SASEGT. The chain's CDR3 is CASSPRGSSMNTEAFF. The CDR3 DNA sequence: TGTGCCAGCAGTCCGCGTGGCAGCTCCATGAACACTGAAGCTTTCTTT.

The rearrangement joins TRBV28 to TRBJ1-2; TRBD1 matches 10 bases. CDR1 and CDR2 from the germline V gene are MDHEN and SYDVKM. The CDR3 contains 14 residues. The J segment lost 11 bases and the V segment lost 4 bases, leaving 10 bases of the junction unmatched. The CDR3 region is CASSYSGGDRGYTF. As DNA, the CDR3 is TGTGCCAGCAGTTATTCCGGAGGGGACAGGGGTTACACCTTC.

V usage is TRBV4-3 and J usage is TRBJ2-2; possible D gene TRBD1, 5 bases. The CDR3 spans 16 residues. Germline values: CDR1 LGHNA, CDR2 YSLEER. Deletions cut 0 bases from V and 3 bases from J, with 11 bases between. The DNA of the CDR3 is TGCGCCAGCAGCCAAGAATATAGCAGGGACACCGGGGAGCTGTTTTTT. Protein product: CASSQEYSRDTGELFF.

A note on this clonotype: A much larger clone is a single base away; this may be a read error. This chain connects TRBV15 to TRBJ1-5, with D possibly matching TRBD1 (6 bases). This CDR3 is built from 14 residues. In germline, CDR1 is LNHNV, CDR2 YYDKDF (reference sequence). The CDR3 loop reads CATSRDRGNQRQHF. As DNA, the CDR3 is TGTGCCACCAGCAGAGACAGGGGCAATCAGCGCCAGCATTTT.

This clonotype turned up a few times. The chain uses TRBV5-1 and TRBJ1-1; the D is unclear. CDR3 length equals 14 residues. Germline-derived CDR1 and CDR2 are SGHRS and YFSETQ. V shed 5 bases and J shed 1 base, with 12 bases lying between them. The CDR3 loop reads CASSEWGGNTEAFF. CDR3 coding DNA: TGCGCCAGCAGTGAGTGGGGAGGGAACACTGAAGCTTTCTTT.

This clonotype was detected a few times. This chain uses TRBV6-5 with TRBJ1-5; D gene uncertain. This CDR3 has 16 residues. Looked up from germline, CDR1 is MNHEY and CDR2 is SVGAGI. V was trimmed by 6 bases and J by 2 bases, leaving 17 bases between them. The CDR3 DNA is TGTGCCAGCAGCTACCGTCCAGCGGTCGGCAATCAGCCCCAGCATTTT. Protein: CASSYRPAVGNQPQHF.

The chain uses TRBV7-8 and TRBJ2-7, with TRBD1 matching 9 bases. There are 15 residues in the CDR3. The germline V gene encodes CDR1 SGHVS and CDR2 FQNEAQ. V lost 3 bases to trimming and J lost 5 bases; unmatched junction nucleotides: 8. The CDR3 DNA follows: TGTGCCAGCAGCTTCCAACCGGGACAGGGCCACGAGCAGTACTTC. Protein: CASSFQPGQGHEQYF.

Remarks on this clonotype: A much larger clone differs from this one at a single base, so this may be a read error. This rearrangement joins TRBV27 to TRBJ1-5, with TRBD1 matching 10 bases. The germline V gene has CDR1 MNHEY and CDR2 SMNVEV (reference sequence). This CDR3 comprises 15 residues. The CDR3 here is CASSFLGQGHQAQHF. CDR3 bases: TGTGCCAGCAGTTTTTTGGGACAGGGGCATCAGGCCCAGCATTTT.

This clonotype was seen at least ten times. This chain links TRBV11-2 with TRBJ1-6; D not resolved. Germline CDR1 and CDR2: SGHAT and FQNNGV. This CDR3 contains 12 residues. The V end was cut by 4 bases, the J end by 7 bases, with 5 bases between. As DNA, the CDR3 is TGTGCCAGCAGCTCGCAAAATTCACCCCTCCACTTT. Protein sequence: CASSSQNSPLHF.

Ten or more counts support this clonotype. The rearrangement joins TRBV5-4 to TRBJ1-1; possibly TRBD1 for D (6 bases). Trimming stripped 2 bases from V and 3 bases from J, with 11 bases between. Germline V gene sequence: CDR1 SGHNT, CDR2 YYREEE (reference sequence). There are 14 residues in the CDR3. This CDR3 reads CASSFVGADTEAFF. The CDR3 bases are TGTGCCAGCAGCTTCGTGGGGGCGGACACTGAAGCTTTCTTT.

The chain joins TRBV9 to TRBJ2-2; 9 bases map to TRBD2. CDR1 and CDR2 (germline): SGDLS, YYNGEE. The CDR3 runs to 16 residues. The V gene end was trimmed by 4 bases and the J gene end by 6 bases; junction bases not matched to a gene: 10. This CDR3 is CASSFSGGLNSGELFF. DNA for the CDR3: TGTGCCAGCAGCTTCAGCGGGGGGCTTAACTCCGGGGAGCTGTTTTTT. The full variable domain, completed using reference TRBV9 and TRBJ2-2, is DSGVTQTPKHLITATGQRVTLRCSPRSGDLSVYWYQQSLDQGLQFLIQYYNGEERAKGNILERFSAQQFPDLHSELNLSSLELGDSALYFCASSFSGGLNSGELFFGEGSRLTVL.

This chain connects TRBV20-1 to TRBJ2-7, with D perhaps matching TRBD1 (6 bases). The germline V gene has CDR1 DFQATT and CDR2 SNEGSKA (reference sequence). V was trimmed by 7 bases and J by 6 bases, leaving 19 bases between them. The CDR3 length is 13 residues. CDR3 sequence: CSVDGRGNVEQYF. As DNA, the CDR3 is TGCAGTGTCGATGGCAGGGGTAATGTCGAGCAGTACTTC.

The chain combines TRBV5-1 with TRBJ1-6; D unresolved. The CDR3 covers 17 residues. The germline CDR1 and CDR2 sequences are SGHRS and YFSETQ. Deletions cut 0 bases from V and 5 bases from J, with 15 bases between. The chain's CDR3 is CASSLAGDSRHNSPLHF. DNA for the CDR3: TGCGCCAGCAGCTTGGCCGGAGACTCTCGGCATAATTCACCCCTCCACTTT.

A single count supports this clonotype. The chain is built from TRBV7-2 and TRBJ2-4, with D tentatively TRBD2 (6 bases). CDR1 and CDR2 from the germline V gene are SGHTA and FQGNSA. The CDR3 spans 13 residues. V dropped 0 bases and J dropped 8 bases, with 8 bases sitting between them. CDR3 sequence (DNA): TGTGCCAGCAGCTTAGCCAGGGAGGACATTCAGTACTTC. Translation gives CASSLAREDIQYF.

This clonotype came up many times. The CDR3 here is CSVEGTGGIYEQYF. The CDR3, as DNA: TGCAGCGTTGAAGGGACAGGGGGCATCTACGAGCAGTACTTC. The chain couples TRBV29-1 to TRBJ2-7; 11 bases align to TRBD1. The V gene end was trimmed by 1 base and the J gene end by 3 bases; junction bases not matched to a gene: 2. CDR3 length equals 14 residues. Germline assignment: CDR1 SQVTM and CDR2 ANQGSEA.

The rearrangement joins TRBV7-6 to TRBJ2-7; D perhaps matches TRBD1 (6 bases). The CDR3 runs to 14 residues. V lost 5 bases to trimming and J lost 2 bases, with 13 bases between them. Germline assignment: CDR1 SGHVS and CDR2 FNYEAQ. The CDR3 nucleotides read TGTGCCAGCAGCACCAGGGGAATCCCCTACGAGCAGTACTTC. It yields the protein CASSTRGIPYEQYF. Looking up the rest from reference TRBV7-6 and TRBJ2-7 gives the full variable domain: GAGVSQSPRYKVTKRGQDVALRCDPISGHVSLYWYRQALGQGPEFLTYFNYEAQQDKSGLPNDRFSAERPEGSISTLTIQRTEQRDSAMYRCASSTRGIPYEQYFGPGTRLTVT.

The chain couples TRBV5-1 to TRBJ1-6, with a tentative D call TRBD1 (5 bases). The CDR3 sequence is 13 residues long. V gave up 3 bases and J gave up 8 bases, with 9 bases separating them. CDR1 is SGHRS and CDR2 is YFSETQ in the germline V gene. CDR3: CASSWGTDSPLHF. CDR3 in DNA: TGCGCCAGCAGCTGGGGGACCGATTCACCCCTCCACTTT.

This sequence joins TRBV18 and TRBJ2-1, with TRBD2 matching over 10 bases. CDR3 length equals 15 residues. Unmatched junction bases numbered 7, after V lost 3 bases and J lost 8 bases. Germline V CDR1 and CDR2: KGHSH, LQKENI. CDR3 sequence (DNA): TGTGCCAGCTCACCGGCCGGGACTAGCGTACATGAGCAGTTCTTC. This translates into CASSPAGTSVHEQFF. The variable domain in full, completed from reference TRBV18 and TRBJ2-1, reads NAGVMQNPRHLVRRRGQEARLRCSPMKGHSHVYWYRQLPEEGLKFMVYLQKENIIDESGMPKERFSAEFPKEGPSILRIQQVVRGDSAAYFCASSPAGTSVHEQFFGPGTRLTVL.

As for this clonotype: At one boundary the junction diverges from the germline segment, which might be a read error. The chain carries TRBV7-7 and TRBJ2-7; TRBD2 is a possible D gene (5 bases). There are 15 residues in the CDR3. Germline assignment: CDR1 SSHAT and CDR2 FNYEAQ (reference sequence). CDR3 bases: TGTGCTAGCAGCCCCCAACTAGATCCTTCCTACGAGCAGTACTTC. Amino acids: CASSPQLDPSYEQYF. Full variable domain (rest looked up from reference TRBV7-7 and TRBJ2-7): GAGVSQSPRYKVTKRGQDVTLRCDPISSHATLYWYQQALGQGPEFLTYFNYEAQPDKSGLPSDRFSAERPEGSISTLTIQRTEQRDSAMYRCASSPQLDPSYEQYFGPGTRLTVT.

Many counts were recorded for this clonotype. The chain combines TRBV20-1 with TRBJ1-1, with D uncertain. This CDR3 is 17 amino acids long. The germline V gene encodes CDR1 DFQATT and CDR2 SNEGSKA (reference sequence). Deletions cut 3 bases from V and 2 bases from J, with 22 bases between. This chain's CDR3 is CSARAYEKVAINTEAFF. The CDR3 region has the DNA TGCAGTGCTAGGGCCTACGAGAAGGTGGCAATTAACACTGAAGCTTTCTTT.

The chain carries TRBV5-1 and TRBJ2-1; no clear D gene. V lost 0 bases, J lost 7 bases, and 8 bases lay in between. CDR3 length equals 13 residues. The germline V gene encodes CDR1 SGHRS and CDR2 YFSETQ. CDR3 sequence reads: CASSLERLNEQFF. The CDR3 DNA is TGCGCCAGCAGCTTGGAGAGGCTTAATGAGCAGTTCTTC.

V gene TRBV18 combines with J gene TRBJ1-2, with 7 bases identical to TRBD1. V trimming: 3 bases; J trimming: 6 bases; junction bases outside the gene matches: 7. Germline CDR1 reads KGHSH; CDR2 reads LQKENI. The CDR3 length is 14 residues. CDR3 bases: TGTGCCAGCTCACCTTCGGGACAGCCCAATGGCTACACCTTC. Amino acid sequence: CASSPSGQPNGYTF.

This clonotype has more than one count but fewer than ten. The chain carries TRBV29-1 and TRBJ2-2, with D unclear. Germline assignment: CDR1 SQVTM and CDR2 ANQGSEA. The CDR3 has 12 residues. V was shortened by 4 bases and J by 1 base, with 4 bases between the two germline ends. CDR3 bases: TGCAGCGTTGGTGAGAACACCGGGGAGCTGTTTTTT. It specifies CSVGENTGELFF.

This clonotype was picked up many times. The rearrangement links TRBV12-3 or TRBV12-4 to TRBJ1-6; 7 positions match TRBD1. J gave up 8 bases and V 3 bases, and 4 bases lay outside the gene matches. This CDR3 comprises 14 residues. This CDR3 is CASSFGTAYSPLHF. CDR3 in DNA: TGTGCCAGCAGTTTTGGGACAGCGTATTCACCCCTCCACTTT.

The J gene is TRBJ1-6, the V gene TRBV12-3 or TRBV12-4; the D gene is possibly TRBD1 (6 bases). The CDR3 is made up of 16 amino acids. V lost 3 bases and J 11 bases, leaving 20 bases between the germline ends. The CDR3 DNA sequence: TGTGCCAGCAGTTTCTGGTTAAGCAGGGGAAGTACACCCCTCCACTTT. Translation: CASSFWLSRGSTPLHF.

This clonotype was observed a few times. V is TRBV6-5 and J is TRBJ1-1; D ambiguous. CDR1 is MNHEY and CDR2 is SVGAGI in the germline V gene. The CDR3 length is 15 residues. The germline V and J ends were trimmed by 3 bases and 7 bases, with 18 bases remaining between them. CDR3: CASSYTALVWGEAFF. The CDR3, as DNA: TGTGCCAGCAGTTATACGGCCCTGGTGTGGGGTGAAGCTTTCTTT.

This clonotype has ten or more counts. The chain combines TRBV7-3 with TRBJ1-2; tentatively, D is TRBD1 (5 bases). This CDR3 region has 13 residues. The ends were cut back, 5 bases at V and 6 bases at J, with 13 bases in the middle. Germline-derived CDR1 and CDR2 are SGHTA and FQGTGA. The CDR3, as DNA: TGTGCCAGCAGCCGGGCAGGGAGAGATGGCTACACCTTC. This translates into CASSRAGRDGYTF.